This entry features one TCR beta chain sequence. Its specificity is not known. BIOMED2 TRB-A/B primer pools were used in multiplex TRB PCR. TCRdb independently ran MiXCR on the multiplex PCR reads; one entry per CDR3 protein. This sample has around 20,000 distinct CDR3 sequences; more than 30% occur once, and the top ten carry approximately 2%. Unmatched junction bases numbered 3, after V lost 2 bases and J lost 4 bases. Germline CDR1 reads SGHNT; CDR2 reads YYREEE (reference sequence). The CDR3 loop spans 14 amino acids. This specimen belongs to a study of T and B cells in COVID-19 patients. Study-level information: Blood was sampled from COVID-19 patients who were either actively infected or recovered. Points from the study as a whole: In COVID-19 patients, T cell receptor beta variable and joining gene use was reportedly strongly skewed.

TRB was amplified from about 260-540 ng of blood genomic DNA. The sequence was collected from a human donor who had recovered from COVID-19. The sequencing sample was made of blood. The V and J genes are TRBV5-4 and TRBJ1-1, with 9 bases that match TRBD1. The CDR3 bases are TGTGCCAGCAGCTTTACAGGGGGCAGCACTGAAGCTTTCTTT. Translation: CASSFTGGSTEAFF. Variable domain in full (rest from reference TRBV5-4 and TRBJ1-1): ETGVTQSPTHLIKTRGQQVTLRCSSQSGHNTVSWYQQALGQGPQFIFQYYREEENGRGNFPPRFSGLQFPNYSSELNVNALELDDSALYLCASSFTGGSTEAFFGQGTRLTVV.